This passage covers 28 T cell receptor beta chains from one sample sequenced in a study of response to subunit inactivated influenza vaccine. MiXCR, applied by TCRdb to the RT-PCR reads, yields one record per CDR3 protein. The sample has hundreds of thousands of distinct CDR3 sequences; under 20% are singletons. This specimen was PBMCs from blood, taken approximately 5 days after vaccination. The receptors were sampled from a man aged 50 to 60 who received an inactivated influenza vaccine.

In this sample, this clonotype turned up many times. The gene calls are TRBV5-4 and TRBJ2-3; D is unclear. The germline V and J ends were trimmed by 4 bases and 6 bases, with 9 bases remaining between them. There are 12 residues in the CDR3. Germline loops: CDR1 SGHNT, CDR2 YYREEE (reference sequence). The CDR3 bases are TGTGCCAGCAGCACGACCTGGGATACGCAGTATTTT. Its protein product is CASSTTWDTQYF.

This clonotype turned up a few times. The V call is TRBV5-1, the J call TRBJ2-2; D ambiguous. V lost 4 bases to trimming and J lost 3 bases, with 4 bases between them. Per the germline V gene, CDR1 is SGHRS and CDR2 is YFSETQ. The CDR3 totals 12 residues. The CDR3 coding sequence is TGCGCCAGCAGCGCAGACACCGGGGAGCTGTTTTTT. It encodes CASSADTGELFF.

This clonotype has a handful of counts. J is TRBJ2-3 and V is TRBV5-1; 12 bases match TRBD2. The CDR3 length is 18 residues. Per the germline V gene, CDR1 is SGHRS and CDR2 is YFSETQ. V was clipped by 0 bases and J by 3 bases; unmatched bases: 8. In DNA, the CDR3 is TGCGCCAGCAGCTTGGACTTACTACTAGCGGGAGGAACAGATACGCAGTATTTT. Its translation is CASSLDLLLAGGTDTQYF.

The chain is built from TRBV20-1 and TRBJ2-7; D unclear. The germline V and J ends were trimmed by 3 bases and 3 bases, with 12 bases remaining between them. The CDR3 covers 13 residues. Germline V gene sequence: CDR1 DFQATT, CDR2 SNEGSKA (reference sequence). The DNA of the CDR3 is TGCAGTGCTAGCCCCACAAGGAACTACGAGCAGTACTTC. It translates to CSASPTRNYEQYF.

Comment on this clonotype: This may be a read error: a much more frequent sequence differs by one nucleotide. The V and J genes are TRBV7-8 and TRBJ2-1; D is ambiguous. Germline loops: CDR1 SGHVS, CDR2 FQNEAQ. CDR3 size: 14 residues. The CDR3 sequence is CTSSLGSVGNEQFF. Written as DNA, the CDR3 is TGTACCAGCAGCTTAGGGTCAGTTGGGAATGAGCAGTTCTTC. Based on the CDR3 plus reference TRBV7-8 and TRBJ2-1, the full variable domain is GAGVSQSPRYKVAKRGQDVALRCDPISGHVSLFWYQQALGQGPEFLTYFQNEAQLDKSGLPSDRFFAERPEGSVSTLKIQRTQQEDSAVYLCTSSLGSVGNEQFFGPGTRLTVL.

The sample holds many counts of this clonotype. Germline is not matched at one junction end, which may reflect a read error. This chain uses TRBV5-5 with TRBJ2-2; possibly TRBD2 for D (5 bases). The CDR3 loop spans 15 amino acids. Germline CDR1 reads SGHKS; CDR2 reads YYEKEE (reference sequence). DNA for the CDR3: TGCGCCAGCAGCTTGGCCCGGGGTAACACCGGGGAGCTGTTTTTT. This gives the protein CASSLARGNTGELFF.

This chain uses TRBV10-3 with TRBJ1-4; a weak D match, TRBD1 (5 bases). CDR3 length equals 13 residues. Germline CDR1 ENHRY, CDR2 SYGVKD. V gave up 8 bases and J gave up 1 base, with 8 bases separating them. DNA for the CDR3: TGTGCCATCGGGGGGGGAACTAATGAAAAACTGTTTTTT. This translates into CAIGGGTNEKLFF.

In its sample, this clonotype was seen a few times. The CDR3 coding sequence is TGCGCCAGCAGCTCCGACGGCAGGTCCTACGAGCAGTACTTC. It is translated as CASSSDGRSYEQYF. V gene TRBV5-1 combines with J gene TRBJ2-7; no clear D. Germline V CDR1 and CDR2: SGHRS, YFSETQ. The CDR3 contains 14 residues. V lost 3 bases, J lost 1 base, and 11 bases lay in between. The entire variable domain, with the rest obtained from reference TRBV5-1 and TRBJ2-7, is as follows: KAGVTQTPRYLIKTRGQQVTLSCSPISGHRSVSWYQQTPGQGLQFLFEYFSETQRNKGNFPGRFSGRQFSNSRSEMNVSTLELGDSALYLCASSSDGRSYEQYFGPGTRLTVT.

V gene TRBV5-1 combines with J gene TRBJ2-7; D call uncertain. Germline CDR1 is SGHRS and CDR2 is YFSETQ. The V end lost 0 bases, the J end lost 3 bases, and 7 bases lay between the germline ends. The CDR3 length is 13 residues. The CDR3 loop reads CASSLGINYEQYF. The DNA for the CDR3 is TGCGCCAGCAGCTTGGGGATTAACTACGAGCAGTACTTC.

V is TRBV6-2 or TRBV6-3 and J is TRBJ1-2; no clear D gene. The CDR3 has 13 amino acids. The germline V gene has CDR1 MNHEY and CDR2 SVGEGT. Trimming took 5 bases from V and 7 from J, leaving 14 bases between them. CDR3 residues: CASSPSRSSGYTF. The DNA of the CDR3 is TGTGCCAGCAGTCCTTCACGCTCTTCTGGCTACACCTTC.

The V and J genes are TRBV20-1 and TRBJ2-7; no definite D call. The CDR3 has 14 amino acids. The germline CDR1 and CDR2 sequences are DFQATT and SNEGSKA (reference sequence). Trimming stripped 2 bases from V and 0 bases from J, with 11 bases between. This chain's CDR3 is CSARRWTSSYEQYF. CDR3 sequence (DNA): TGCAGTGCTAGAAGATGGACCAGCTCCTACGAGCAGTACTTC.

This clonotype has more than one count but fewer than ten. The CDR3 nucleotides read TGTGCCAGCAGCTTTAGGTCGGCAGATACGCAGTATTTT. Protein sequence: CASSFRSADTQYF. V is TRBV5-5 and J is TRBJ2-3; D is unclear. V dropped 2 bases and J dropped 4 bases, with 8 bases sitting between them. The CDR3 length is 13 residues. In germline, CDR1 is SGHKS, CDR2 YYEKEE (reference sequence). Supplemented by reference TRBV5-5 and TRBJ2-3, the full variable domain reads DAGVTQSPTHLIKTRGQQVTLRCSPISGHKSVSWYQQVLGQGPQFIFQYYEKEERGRGNFPDRFSARQFPNYSSELNVNALLLGDSALYLCASSFRSADTQYFGPGTRLTVL.

This chain joins TRBV12-3 or TRBV12-4 and TRBJ2-7, with TRBD2 identical over 14 bases. The CDR3 contains 16 residues. V shed 4 bases and J 6 bases; nucleotides not matched to a gene: 8. The CDR3 nucleotides are TGTGCCAGCAGTTCGAGACTAGCGGGGGGGCCCGGCGAGCAGTACTTC. This gives the protein CASSSRLAGGPGEQYF.

In DNA, the CDR3 is TGTGCCAGCAGCCCCCGGACAGGTGCCTTCTCACCCCTCCACTTT. Its protein is CASSPRTGAFSPLHF. This chain joins TRBV7-2 and TRBJ1-6; 7 bases line up with TRBD1. V lost 5 bases and J lost 10; bases outside the gene matches: 11. The CDR3 consists of 15 residues. The germline CDR1 and CDR2 sequences are SGHTA and FQGNSA.

The rearrangement links TRBV20-1 to TRBJ2-3; TRBD2 matches 10 bases. Per germline, CDR1 DFQATT and CDR2 SNEGSKA (reference sequence). V lost 5 bases to trimming and J lost 6 bases; unmatched junction nucleotides: 14. There are 16 residues in the CDR3. CDR3 loop: CSARPRLAGDWDTQYF. CDR3 nucleotides: TGCAGTGCTCGCCCCCGGCTAGCGGGAGATTGGGATACGCAGTATTTT.

This clonotype appeared a few times. The chain joins TRBV6-1 to TRBJ1-1; D remains ambiguous. Germline V gives CDR1 MNHNS, CDR2 SASEGT. The V gene lost 4 bases and the J gene lost 2 bases, with 11 bases spanning the gap. CDR3 length: 14 residues. The CDR3, as DNA: TGTGCCAGCAGTGGCCTGGGCCCAAACACTGAAGCTTTCTTT. Its translation is CASSGLGPNTEAFF.

This clonotype came up a few times. This rearrangement joins TRBV10-3 to TRBJ2-3, with D tentatively TRBD2 (5 bases). The V and J ends lost 4 bases and 5 bases respectively, with 13 bases between them. CDR3 size: 14 residues. CDR1 and CDR2 (germline): ENHRY, SYGVKD. CDR3 region: CAISGTGAGDTQYF. The CDR3 DNA is TGTGCCATCAGTGGGACTGGAGCAGGAGATACGCAGTATTTT.

The sample holds a few counts of this clonotype. This rearrangement joins TRBV9 to TRBJ1-1; tentatively, D is TRBD1 (6 bases). The germline gives CDR1 SGDLS, CDR2 YYNGEE. The CDR3 has 15 residues. Trimming pared 0 bases from V and 5 bases from J, leaving 14 bases between. The DNA for the CDR3 is TGTGCCAGCAGCGTAGGGGACATGGGGAGGACTGAAGCTTTCTTT. This encodes CASSVGDMGRTEAFF.

The chain carries TRBV20-1 and TRBJ2-1; 7 bases are shared with TRBD2. The CDR3 loop spans 14 amino acids. V was clipped by 3 bases and J by 0 bases; unmatched bases: 2. Looked up from germline, CDR1 is DFQATT and CDR2 is SNEGSKA (reference sequence). The CDR3 sequence: CSARGGTSYNEQFF. CDR3 sequence (DNA): TGCAGTGCTAGGGGAGGGACCTCCTACAATGAGCAGTTCTTC.

This clonotype has a handful of counts. The chain has TRBV9 and TRBJ2-3; TRBD2 agrees at 8 bases. The CDR3 is made up of 15 amino acids. Germline loops: CDR1 SGDLS, CDR2 YYNGEE. Trimming removed 2 bases from V and 5 bases from J; junction bases left unmatched: 7. The CDR3 protein is CASSVAGRAGDTQYF. CDR3 nucleotides: TGTGCCAGCAGCGTTGCCGGGAGGGCAGGAGATACGCAGTATTTT.

V usage is TRBV7-2 and J usage is TRBJ1-2; 9 nucleotides line up with TRBD1. Trimming took 4 bases from V and 5 from J; bases not matched to a gene: 8. This CDR3 region has 15 residues. The germline CDR1 and CDR2 sequences are SGHTA and FQGNSA. CDR3 nucleotide sequence: TGTGCCAGCAGCTGGGGGACAGGGTTCGGGTATGGCTACACCTTC. Translation: CASSWGTGFGYGYTF.

In its sample, this clonotype was seen a few times. V usage is TRBV20-1 and J usage is TRBJ2-2, with TRBD2 matching over 16 bases. CDR3 size: 17 residues. With 5 bases clipped from V and 0 bases from J, the junction kept 3 bases outside the gene matches. Per the germline V gene, CDR1 is DFQATT and CDR2 is SNEGSKA (reference sequence). CDR3 sequence (DNA): TGCAGTGCTCCGGGACTAGCGGGAGGGGCGAACACCGGGGAGCTGTTTTTT. This gives the protein CSAPGLAGGANTGELFF.

The J gene is TRBJ1-2, the V gene TRBV29-1; TRBD1 aligns across 7 bases. The CDR3 covers 12 residues. The germline V gene has CDR1 SQVTM and CDR2 ANQGSEA. V lost 5 bases, J lost 7 bases, and 7 bases stayed unmatched. The CDR3 bases are TGCAGCGTTCGACAGGGTAGTAGTGGCTACACCTTC. Residues: CSVRQGSSGYTF.

V usage is TRBV20-1 and J usage is TRBJ2-5, with 16 positions matching TRBD2. From germline, CDR1 is DFQATT and CDR2 SNEGSKA (reference sequence). The V and J ends lost 1 base and 2 bases, in that order; junction bases with no gene match: 7. This CDR3 spans 18 amino acids. CDR3 region: CSARGLWGLAGGQETQYF. DNA of the CDR3: TGCAGTGCTAGAGGCCTCTGGGGACTAGCGGGAGGGCAAGAGACCCAGTACTTC.

This clonotype was observed a few times. The J gene is TRBJ2-2, the V gene TRBV12-3 or TRBV12-4; D is perhaps TRBD2 (6 bases). The CDR3 consists of 15 residues. V gave up 3 bases and J gave up 2 bases, with 10 bases separating them. CDR3 amino acids: CASSFGSGNTGELFF. CDR3 coding DNA: TGTGCCAGCAGTTTCGGGAGCGGAAACACCGGGGAGCTGTTTTTT.

V and J are TRBV6-5 and TRBJ1-3; 8 positions match TRBD1. The germline V gene has CDR1 MNHEY and CDR2 SVGAGI. The trim removed 0 bases at V and 2 bases at J, leaving 3 bases unmatched. The CDR3 spans 16 residues. In nucleotides, the CDR3 is TGTGCCAGCAGTTACTCCTCAGGGGGCGCTGGAAACACCATATATTTT. Translating gives CASSYSSGGAGNTIYF.

This clonotype was found many times. This sequence joins TRBV21-1 and TRBJ2-5. TRBV21-1 is a pseudogene. The CDR3 is 13 residues long. The CDR3 region has the DNA TGTGCCAGCAGCAAGCTTAACCAAGAGACCCAGTACTTC. Its translation is CASSKLNQETQYF.

In this sample, this clonotype turned up a few times. The chain couples TRBV6-2 or TRBV6-3 to TRBJ2-1; 9 bases map to TRBD1. The CDR3 is made up of 17 amino acids. With 0 bases clipped from V and 2 bases from J, the junction kept 5 bases outside the gene matches. CDR1 and CDR2 from the germline V gene are MNHEY and SVGEGT. In nucleotides, the CDR3 is TGTGCCAGCAGTTACTCGATTCGGACAGGGGCCTACAATGAGCAGTTCTTC. Translating it yields CASSYSIRTGAYNEQFF.